These T cell receptor beta chains were read from a single sample in a study of T cell responses to AZD1222 COVID-19 vaccine. Sequencing used immunoSEQ multiplex PCR; TCRdb keeps in-frame clones, though not all of them. The table shows under 200,000 clones, with about nine tenths occurring only once. Sequenced material: peripheral blood, taken on day 0 of AZD1222 vaccination. The receptors were gathered from an adult in good health. The CDR3 runs from the conserved cysteine through the conserved F or W. Each record gives: V gene, D gene, clone size, J gene, CDR3 DNA, CDR3 protein. D genes are given only for firm matches. A row's size may be missing; if present it is once, few, many or a size class.

v_gene: TRBV19; d_gene: -; abundance: -; j_gene: TRBJ1-1; CDR3nt: TGTGCCAGTAGTATGGCAGGGAGCCTCACTGAAGCTTTCTTT; CDR3aa: CASSMAGSLTEAFF
v_gene: TRBV6-5; d_gene: -; abundance: -; j_gene: TRBJ1-1; CDR3nt: TGTGCCAGCAGTTACTCGGAGAGGGCCACTGAAGCTTTCTTT; CDR3aa: CASSYSERATEAFF
v_gene: TRBV5-3; d_gene: -; abundance: -; j_gene: TRBJ1-1; CDR3nt: TGTGCCAGAAGCTTGCCCAGTCTTGATTCGATAGTTCGGTACGGGGTTCTGACGCGCACTGAAGCTTTCTTT; CDR3aa: CARSLPSLDSIVRYGVLTRTEAFF
v_gene: TRBV29-1; d_gene: -; abundance: -; j_gene: TRBJ2-7; CDR3nt: TGCAGCGTTGATGTTGGTAGCGAGCAGTACTTC; CDR3aa: CSVDVGSEQYF
v_gene: TRBV9; d_gene: -; abundance: -; j_gene: TRBJ2-7; CDR3nt: TGTGCCAGCAGCGTAGAGAAAGGCCACACCTACGAGCAGTACTTC; CDR3aa: CASSVEKGHTYEQYF
v_gene: TRBV7-6; d_gene: TRBD1; abundance: once; j_gene: TRBJ1-1; CDR3nt: TGTGCCAGCAGCTTAGCGCCGGAGACAGGGGTGAACACTGAAGCTTTCTTT; CDR3aa: CASSLAPETGVNTEAFF
v_gene: TRBV6-5; d_gene: -; abundance: -; j_gene: TRBJ1-1; CDR3nt: TGTGCCAGCAATGGAGGCCAGCGCCTTTACACTGAAGCTTTCTTT; CDR3aa: CASNGGQRLYTEAFF
v_gene: TRBV19; d_gene: TRBD1; abundance: -; j_gene: TRBJ1-2; CDR3nt: TGTGCCAGTAGTTTAGCCGGGACAGGGTATGGCTACACCTTC; CDR3aa: CASSLAGTGYGYTF
v_gene: TRBV11-2; d_gene: -; abundance: few; j_gene: TRBJ1-1; CDR3nt: TGTGCCAGCAGCGTTAACACTGAAGCTTTCTTT; CDR3aa: CASSVNTEAFF
v_gene: TRBV7-2; d_gene: TRBD2; abundance: -; j_gene: TRBJ2-1; CDR3nt: TGTGCCAGCAGCTTAGCAGCGGGGGTAGCCTACAATGAGCAGTTCTTC; CDR3aa: CASSLAAGVAYNEQFF
v_gene: TRBV28; d_gene: -; abundance: -; j_gene: TRBJ1-3; CDR3nt: TGTGCCAGCAGTTGGGCAGGGACCACGATGAGCTCTGGAAACACCATATATTTT; CDR3aa: CASSWAGTTMSSGNTIYF
v_gene: TRBV6-1; d_gene: -; abundance: -; j_gene: TRBJ1-4; CDR3nt: TGTGCCAGCAGTGAATTTGGCATAGAAAATGAAAAACTGTTTTTT; CDR3aa: CASSEFGIENEKLFF
v_gene: TRBV3-1/TRBV3-2; d_gene: -; abundance: -; j_gene: TRBJ1-1; CDR3nt: TGTGCCAGCAGCTTCCTACCAGGAACTGAAGCTTTCTTT; CDR3aa: CASSFLPGTEAFF
v_gene: TRBV6-5; d_gene: TRBD2; abundance: -; j_gene: TRBJ2-3; CDR3nt: TGTGCCAGTTCCATAGCGGGGGGCCTCACAGATACGCAGTATTTT; CDR3aa: CASSIAGGLTDTQYF
v_gene: TRBV6-2/TRBV6-3; d_gene: -; abundance: few; j_gene: TRBJ2-2; CDR3nt: TGTGCCAGCAGTTACGGGACCGGGGAGCTGTTTTTT; CDR3aa: CASSYGTGELFF
v_gene: TRBV15; d_gene: -; abundance: -; j_gene: TRBJ2-7; CDR3nt: TGTGCCACCAGCAGAGATCCAGGGGCCGAGCAGTACTTC; CDR3aa: CATSRDPGAEQYF
v_gene: TRBV3-1/TRBV3-2; d_gene: -; abundance: -; j_gene: TRBJ2-6; CDR3nt: TGTGCCAGCAGCCGCCGAGGGGGGGCTGGGGCCAACGTCCTGACTTTC; CDR3aa: CASSRRGGAGANVLTF
v_gene: TRBV11-2; d_gene: TRBD1; abundance: -; j_gene: TRBJ2-1; CDR3nt: TGTGCCAGCAGCTTTCCGGGACAGGGGTCGTTGAATGAGCAGTTCTTC; CDR3aa: CASSFPGQGSLNEQFF
v_gene: TRBV19; d_gene: -; abundance: -; j_gene: TRBJ1-1; CDR3nt: TGTGCCAGTAGTAAGGCGGGGGGGAACACTGAAGCTTTCTTT; CDR3aa: CASSKAGGNTEAFF
v_gene: TRBV19; d_gene: TRBD1; abundance: -; j_gene: TRBJ2-3; CDR3nt: TGTGCCAGTAAGGACAGGGGTACAGATACGCAGTATTTT; CDR3aa: CASKDRGTDTQYF
v_gene: TRBV7-8; d_gene: -; abundance: -; j_gene: TRBJ1-5; CDR3nt: TGTGCCAGCAGCGGAGGGGACATCAATCAGCCCCAGCATTTT; CDR3aa: CASSGGDINQPQHF
v_gene: TRBV25-1; d_gene: TRBD1; abundance: -; j_gene: TRBJ1-3; CDR3nt: TGTGCCAGCAGTGAATTTCGAGGACAGGGGGAAACTGGAAACACCATATATTTT; CDR3aa: CASSEFRGQGETGNTIYF
v_gene: TRBV5-1; d_gene: -; abundance: -; j_gene: TRBJ1-1; CDR3nt: TGCGCCAGCAGCTTGGTTCTGTTTTCGAGGCAGAGGCATGACACTGAAGCTTTCTTT; CDR3aa: CASSLVLFSRQRHDTEAFF
v_gene: TRBV27; d_gene: -; abundance: -; j_gene: TRBJ2-1; CDR3nt: TGTGCCAGCAGTCCTCACAGGGGAGGATCCTACAATGAGCAGTTCTTC; CDR3aa: CASSPHRGGSYNEQFF
v_gene: TRBV6-2/TRBV6-3; d_gene: -; abundance: -; j_gene: TRBJ1-2; CDR3nt: TGTGCCAGCAGCCAATGGGGTCTGGGGATCGGCTACACCTTC; CDR3aa: CASSQWGLGIGYTF
v_gene: TRBV7-9; d_gene: -; abundance: -; j_gene: TRBJ1-4; CDR3nt: TGTGCCAGCAGCACGGGTCCTTCAAGCCTGCGAAAACTGTTTTTT; CDR3aa: CASSTGPSSLRKLFF
v_gene: TRBV7-2; d_gene: -; abundance: -; j_gene: TRBJ1-2; CDR3nt: TGTGCCAGCAGCTTACTTTGGGGGGAGGTAGCTAACTATGGCTACACCTTC; CDR3aa: CASSLLWGEVANYGYTF
v_gene: TRBV10-3; d_gene: -; abundance: -; j_gene: TRBJ1-5; CDR3nt: TGTGCCATCAGTGACCCGGGGGTGGGTAATCAGCCCCAGCATTTT; CDR3aa: CAISDPGVGNQPQHF
v_gene: TRBV5-1; d_gene: TRBD1; abundance: -; j_gene: TRBJ1-5; CDR3nt: TGCGCCAGCAGCGTTGGGGACAGGGACGCTCAGCCCCAGCATTTT; CDR3aa: CASSVGDRDAQPQHF
v_gene: TRBV28; d_gene: -; abundance: -; j_gene: TRBJ2-2; CDR3nt: TGTGCCAGCAGTTTAATTTCCACCGGGGAGCTGTTTTTT; CDR3aa: CASSLISTGELFF
v_gene: TRBV21-1; d_gene: -; abundance: -; j_gene: TRBJ1-2; CDR3nt: TGTGCCAGCAGCAAAGCGCTGAGAAATAACTATGGCTACACCTTC; CDR3aa: CASSKALRNNYGYTF
v_gene: TRBV19; d_gene: -; abundance: -; j_gene: TRBJ1-5; CDR3nt: TGTGCCAGCGAGCGGGGGTCAAATCAGCCCCAGCATTTT; CDR3aa: CASERGSNQPQHF
v_gene: TRBV11-2; d_gene: -; abundance: -; j_gene: TRBJ1-1; CDR3nt: TGTGCCAGCAGCTTAGGTCTGGAGAACACTGAAGCTTTCTTT; CDR3aa: CASSLGLENTEAFF
v_gene: TRBV11-3; d_gene: -; abundance: -; j_gene: TRBJ1-2; CDR3nt: TGTGCCAGCAGCTTAGATCCGCCCGGGGGCGAGGAAGGCTACACCTTC; CDR3aa: CASSLDPPGGEEGYTF
v_gene: TRBV19; d_gene: TRBD1; abundance: -; j_gene: TRBJ1-6; CDR3nt: TGTGCCAGCAAGGCAGGACAGGGATATAATTCACCCCTCCACTTT; CDR3aa: CASKAGQGYNSPLHF
v_gene: TRBV3-1/TRBV3-2; d_gene: -; abundance: -; j_gene: TRBJ1-2; CDR3nt: TGTGCCAGCAGCCGCCGAGAGAATGGCTACACCTTC; CDR3aa: CASSRRENGYTF
v_gene: TRBV5-1; d_gene: -; abundance: -; j_gene: TRBJ2-3; CDR3nt: TGCGCCAGCAGCCCCCTCGTCCAGGGGGATACGCAGTATTTT; CDR3aa: CASSPLVQGDTQYF
v_gene: TRBV7-3; d_gene: -; abundance: -; j_gene: TRBJ2-1; CDR3nt: TGTGCCAGCAGCTCGGGACATAGTAGCAATGAGCAGTTCTTC; CDR3aa: CASSSGHSSNEQFF
v_gene: TRBV29-1; d_gene: -; abundance: -; j_gene: TRBJ1-2; CDR3nt: TGCAGCACAAGCACCACGGGCCAGTATGGCTACACCTTC; CDR3aa: CSTSTTGQYGYTF
v_gene: TRBV11-2; d_gene: -; abundance: once; j_gene: TRBJ1-5; CDR3nt: TGTGCCAGCAGCTTAACACCCAATCAGCCCCAGCATTTT; CDR3aa: CASSLTPNQPQHF
v_gene: TRBV5-8; d_gene: -; abundance: once; j_gene: TRBJ1-1; CDR3nt: TGTGCCAGCAGCGGGGGGGGATGGAACACTGAAGCTTTCTTT; CDR3aa: CASSGGGWNTEAFF
v_gene: TRBV6-2/TRBV6-3; d_gene: -; abundance: -; j_gene: TRBJ2-5; CDR3nt: TGTGCCAGCAGCCCCCGTGGGGGGGCGGGAGAGACCCAGTACTTC; CDR3aa: CASSPRGGAGETQYF
v_gene: TRBV3-1/TRBV3-2; d_gene: -; abundance: -; j_gene: TRBJ1-2; CDR3nt: TGTGCCAGCAGCCAAGCTGGCGGGGGCGCTAACTATGGCTACACCTTC; CDR3aa: CASSQAGGGANYGYTF
v_gene: TRBV5-1; d_gene: TRBD2; abundance: once; j_gene: TRBJ2-5; CDR3nt: TGCGCCAGCAGCTCAGGAACTAGCGGGGGTCAAGAGACCCAGTACTTC; CDR3aa: CASSSGTSGGQETQYF
v_gene: TRBV6-1; d_gene: -; abundance: -; j_gene: TRBJ2-7; CDR3nt: TGTGCCAGCAGTAAGGAACCTATCGAGCAGTACTTC; CDR3aa: CASSKEPIEQYF
v_gene: TRBV6-5; d_gene: -; abundance: -; j_gene: TRBJ1-6; CDR3nt: TGTGCCAGCAGTTTCGACAGAGAAGGCTCACCCCTCCACTTT; CDR3aa: CASSFDREGSPLHF
v_gene: TRBV5-1; d_gene: TRBD1; abundance: -; j_gene: TRBJ2-7; CDR3nt: TGCGCCAGCAGCTTGTCTGGGACAGGAAATCTCGACTCCTACGAGCAGTACTTC; CDR3aa: CASSLSGTGNLDSYEQYF
v_gene: TRBV2; d_gene: TRBD1; abundance: once; j_gene: TRBJ1-5; CDR3nt: TGTGCCAGCAGTGAACGACGCACAGGGGGCAATCAGCCCCAGCATTTT; CDR3aa: CASSERRTGGNQPQHF
v_gene: TRBV6-5; d_gene: -; abundance: -; j_gene: TRBJ2-3; CDR3nt: TGTGCCAGCGGGCGGGGAGACACAGATACGCAGTATTTT; CDR3aa: CASGRGDTDTQYF
v_gene: TRBV9; d_gene: TRBD1; abundance: -; j_gene: TRBJ1-3; CDR3nt: TGTGCCAGCAGCCCGCGGGACAGGGAACAGGGCACCATATATTTT; CDR3aa: CASSPRDREQGTIYF
v_gene: TRBV24-1; d_gene: TRBD2; abundance: -; j_gene: TRBJ2-4; CDR3nt: TGTGCCACCAGTGGGTGGGGGGGGATCATAAACATTCAGTACTTC; CDR3aa: CATSGWGGIINIQYF
v_gene: TRBV15; d_gene: -; abundance: -; j_gene: TRBJ2-1; CDR3nt: TGTGCCACCAGCAGAGATCTCCCCGGGGGCGGGTCGGATGAGCAGTTCTTC; CDR3aa: CATSRDLPGGGSDEQFF
v_gene: TRBV5-6; d_gene: -; abundance: -; j_gene: TRBJ1-3; CDR3nt: TGTGCCAGCAGCTTTCGGGGTGGCACTGGAAACACCATATATTTT; CDR3aa: CASSFRGGTGNTIYF
v_gene: TRBV7-3; d_gene: -; abundance: -; j_gene: TRBJ1-1; CDR3nt: TGTGCCAGCAGCTCGACTCCGGGGGACACTGAAGCTTTCTTT; CDR3aa: CASSSTPGDTEAFF
v_gene: TRBV6-2/TRBV6-3; d_gene: -; abundance: -; j_gene: TRBJ2-4; CDR3nt: TGTGCCAGCAGTTACTGGATCTCGGACTCGGCCAAAAACATTCAGTACTTC; CDR3aa: CASSYWISDSAKNIQYF
v_gene: TRBV5-1; d_gene: -; abundance: -; j_gene: TRBJ1-5; CDR3nt: TGCGCCAGCAGCTTGGAGGGGGGCGGTCAGCCCCAGCATTTT; CDR3aa: CASSLEGGGQPQHF
v_gene: TRBV7-9; d_gene: -; abundance: -; j_gene: TRBJ1-1; CDR3nt: TGTGCCAGCAGCCACCCCTCCCGGGGGGAGAACACTGAAGCTTTCTTT; CDR3aa: CASSHPSRGENTEAFF
v_gene: TRBV5-4; d_gene: TRBD2; abundance: -; j_gene: TRBJ2-3; CDR3nt: TGTGCCAGCAGCTCCCGGACTAGCGGGGGGGCCATAGATACGCAGTATTTT; CDR3aa: CASSSRTSGGAIDTQYF
v_gene: TRBV6-5; d_gene: -; abundance: -; j_gene: TRBJ2-6; CDR3nt: TGTGCCAGCAGTTATTCTCCATATGGGGCCAACGTCCTGACTTTC; CDR3aa: CASSYSPYGANVLTF